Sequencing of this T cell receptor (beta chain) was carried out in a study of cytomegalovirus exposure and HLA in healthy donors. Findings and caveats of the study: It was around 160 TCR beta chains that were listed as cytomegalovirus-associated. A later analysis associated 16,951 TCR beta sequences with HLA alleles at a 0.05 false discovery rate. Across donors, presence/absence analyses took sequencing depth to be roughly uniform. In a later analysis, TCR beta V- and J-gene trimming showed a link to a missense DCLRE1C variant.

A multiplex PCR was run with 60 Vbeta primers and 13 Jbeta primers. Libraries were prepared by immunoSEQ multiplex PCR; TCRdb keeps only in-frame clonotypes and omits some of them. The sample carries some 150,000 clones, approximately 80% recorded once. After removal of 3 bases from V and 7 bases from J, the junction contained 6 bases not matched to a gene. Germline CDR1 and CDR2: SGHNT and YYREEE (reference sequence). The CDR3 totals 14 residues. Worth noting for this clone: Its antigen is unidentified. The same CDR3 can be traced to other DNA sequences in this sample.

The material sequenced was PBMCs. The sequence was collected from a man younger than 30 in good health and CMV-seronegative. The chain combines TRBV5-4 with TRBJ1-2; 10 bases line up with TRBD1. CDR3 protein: CASSSDRGLSGYTF. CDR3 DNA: TGTGCCAGCAGCTCAGACAGGGGGCTTAGTGGCTACACCTTC.